These 20 T cell receptor beta chains share one sample of origin, sequenced in a study of T cell changes during pregnancy in multiple sclerosis. Libraries were prepared by immunoSEQ multiplex PCR; TCRdb keeps only in-frame clonotypes and omits some of them. Of approximately 88,000 clones detected, around 94% appear once; the ten largest clones hold roughly 0.81%. The sample in question was peripheral blood, obtained in the third trimester of pregnancy. These receptors all stem from a female donor with multiple sclerosis, enrolled in a pregnancy study.

V usage is TRBV19 and J usage is TRBJ2-7, with TRBD2 identical over 10 bases. V shed 4 bases, J shed 3 bases, and the junction held 9 bases outside the gene matches. The CDR3 spans 16 residues. Germline V gene lookup returns CDR1 LNHDA and CDR2 SQIVND (reference sequence). The CDR3 DNA sequence: TGTGCCAGTAGTAAAACGAGGACTAGCGGCCTCTACGAGCAGTACTTC. This sequence encodes CASSKTRTSGLYEQYF.

The chain couples TRBV19 to TRBJ1-2; TRBD1 matches 8 bases. Losses at the gene ends were 3 bases for V and 6 bases for J; bases not matched to a gene: 12. There are 16 residues in the CDR3. Per germline, CDR1 LNHDA and CDR2 SQIVND (reference sequence). CDR3 sequence reads: CASSIARTGLNNGYTF. Here the CDR3 DNA reads TGTGCCAGTAGTATCGCACGGACAGGGCTAAATAATGGCTACACCTTC.

The V call is TRBV4-2, the J call TRBJ2-5; a weak D match, TRBD2 (6 bases). CDR1 is LGHNA and CDR2 is YNFKEQ in the germline V gene. Trimming took 4 bases from V and 4 from J, leaving 16 bases between them. This CDR3 has 15 amino acids. The CDR3 spells CASSLSGGDPETQYF. The DNA for the CDR3 is TGTGCCAGCAGCCTTTCCGGCGGGGACCCAGAGACCCAGTACTTC.

The rearrangement uses TRBV6-5 and TRBJ1-6; 10 nucleotides align to TRBD1. The CDR3 is 16 amino acids. J gave up 10 bases and V 4 bases, and 10 bases lay outside the gene matches. Germline CDR1 MNHEY, CDR2 SVGAGI. CDR3 sequence reads: CASSSTAGTGDSPLHF. The CDR3 coding sequence is TGTGCCAGCAGTTCGACTGCCGGGACAGGGGACTCACCCCTCCACTTT.

This clone was picked up one time. This sequence joins TRBV13 and TRBJ1-2, with D perhaps TRBD1 (5 bases). The V gene lost 0 bases and the J gene lost 6 bases, with 8 bases spanning the gap. Germline V gene sequence: CDR1 PRHDT, CDR2 FYEKMQ (reference sequence). The CDR3 has 13 residues. CDR3 sequence reads: CASSLGGGNGYTF. The CDR3 region has the DNA TGTGCCAGCAGCTTAGGGGGGGGGAATGGCTACACCTTC.

This chain uses TRBV27 with TRBJ1-5, with a tentative D call TRBD1 (6 bases). Trimming cost V 6 bases and J 8 bases, with 14 bases left between them. Germline CDR1 and CDR2: MNHEY and SMNVEV (reference sequence). This CDR3 region has 13 residues. The CDR3, as DNA: TGTGCCAGCAGGGGGACCAGGGGAGAGCCCCAGCATTTT. It encodes CASRGTRGEPQHF.

V is TRBV5-1 and J is TRBJ2-5; TRBD1 aligns across 9 bases. The germline CDR1 and CDR2 sequences are SGHRS and YFSETQ. This CDR3 region has 15 residues. V was pared by 4 bases and J by 1 base, with 5 bases of the junction left unmatched. CDR3 protein: CASSAGQGLQETQYF. The CDR3 coding sequence is TGCGCCAGCAGCGCGGGACAGGGCCTCCAAGAGACCCAGTACTTC.

This chain joins TRBV13 and TRBJ1-5; 7 bases fit TRBD1. CDR1 is PRHDT, CDR2 FYEKMQ, per germline (reference sequence). The CDR3 spans 14 residues. Trimming removed 4 bases from V and 1 base from J; junction bases left unmatched: 1. For the CDR3, the DNA is TGTGCCAGCAGCTCACAGGGGAGCAATCAGCCCCAGCATTTT. Its translation: CASSSQGSNQPQHF.

The chain links TRBV4-1 to TRBJ2-7; TRBD1 aligns across 7 bases. CDR1 is MGHRA, CDR2 YSYEKL, per germline. This CDR3 region has 16 residues. V dropped 0 bases and J dropped 5; count of bases not matched to a gene: 10. CDR3 nucleotides: TGCGCCAGCAGCCAAGATCCGGGACAGCCTAGGGACGAGCAGTACTTC. Its translation is CASSQDPGQPRDEQYF.

CDR3 in DNA: TGTGCCAGCAGCTCCGGGGGGGGAAAACTGTTTTTT. It is translated as CASSSGGGKLFF. The V and J genes are TRBV11-2 and TRBJ1-4; tentatively, D is TRBD1 (5 bases). The CDR3 sequence is 12 residues long. The germline gives CDR1 SGHAT, CDR2 FQNNGV. The V end lost 4 bases, the J end lost 10 bases, and 10 bases lay between the germline ends.

This chain joins TRBV2 and TRBJ1-2; the D is unclear. CDR1 SNHLY and CDR2 FYNNEI come from the germline V gene. The ends were cut back, 8 bases at V and 4 bases at J, with 8 bases in the middle. The CDR3 totals 11 residues. CDR3 region: CASLGVYGYTF. The CDR3 region has the DNA TGTGCCAGCTTGGGAGTCTATGGCTACACCTTC.

V usage is TRBV25-1 and J usage is TRBJ2-1; D gene uncertain. The CDR3 loop spans 14 amino acids. V was clipped by 4 bases and J by 7 bases, with 14 bases between them. From germline, CDR1 is MGHDK and CDR2 SYGVNS. CDR3 in DNA: TGTGCCAGCAGTGGAGGAATTTTGGGTAATGAGCAGTTCTTC. Residues: CASSGGILGNEQFF. The complete variable domain, with remaining parts taken from reference TRBV25-1 and TRBJ2-1, reads EADIYQTPRYLVIGTGKKITLECSQTMGHDKMYWYQQDPGMELHLIHYSYGVNSTEKGDLSSESTVSRIRTEHFPLTLESARPSHTSQYLCASSGGILGNEQFFGPGTRLTVL.

The chain recombines TRBV6-5 with TRBJ2-1, with D possibly being TRBD2 (5 bases). Germline CDR1 reads MNHEY; CDR2 reads SVGAGI. The CDR3 totals 14 residues. Trimming removed 8 bases at V and 9 bases at J, with 20 bases between. CDR3 sequence reads: CASRGASEVGEQFF. For the CDR3, the DNA is TGTGCCAGCCGAGGTGCCTCGGAGGTGGGTGAGCAGTTCTTC.

The rearrangement uses TRBV7-2 and TRBJ2-7; a weak D match, TRBD2 (6 bases). Trimming pared 5 bases from V and 0 bases from J, leaving 8 bases between. CDR3 size: 13 residues. Germline V gene sequence: CDR1 SGHTA, CDR2 FQGNSA. The chain's CDR3 is CASSMDYSYEQYF. The CDR3 bases are TGTGCCAGCAGCATGGACTACTCCTACGAGCAGTACTTC.

Of note for this clone: The same CDR3 arises from other DNA sequences in this sample as well. This chain links TRBV5-1 with TRBJ1-1, with TRBD1 matching 11 bases. There are 16 residues in the CDR3. The junction had 4 bases not matched to a gene; V was cut back by 3 bases and J by 0 bases. Germline lookup yields CDR1 SGHRS and CDR2 YFSETQ. This CDR3 is CASSSGTGGMNTEAFF. CDR3 sequence (DNA): TGCGCCAGCAGCTCAGGGACAGGGGGTATGAACACTGAAGCTTTCTTT.

The chain employs TRBV2 and TRBJ2-7; 7 bases agree with TRBD1. Trimming cost V 8 bases and J 2 bases; bases outside gene matches: 6. In germline, CDR1 is SNHLY, CDR2 FYNNEI. This CDR3 comprises 13 residues. This CDR3 is CASEETGPYEQYF. In nucleotides, the CDR3 is TGTGCCAGCGAGGAGACAGGGCCCTACGAGCAGTACTTC.

The table lists this clone with a count of one. The V call is TRBV5-1, the J call TRBJ1-4; D not certain. CDR3 length equals 14 residues. The V end was cut by 3 bases, the J end by 7 bases, with 13 bases between. Germline CDR1 and CDR2: SGHRS and YFSETQ. DNA for the CDR3: TGCGCCAGCAGCTCAGTACCTCGGGGTGAAAAACTGTTTTTT. It codes for CASSSVPRGEKLFF. The whole variable domain, remainder taken from reference TRBV5-1 and TRBJ1-4, is KAGVTQTPRYLIKTRGQQVTLSCSPISGHRSVSWYQQTPGQGLQFLFEYFSETQRNKGNFPGRFSGRQFSNSRSEMNVSTLELGDSALYLCASSSVPRGEKLFFGSGTQLSVL.

The gene calls are TRBV7-9 and TRBJ1-2; D gene ambiguous. CDR3 length: 12 residues. V lost 1 base, J lost 13 bases, and 13 bases lay in between. Per the germline V gene, CDR1 is SEHNR and CDR2 is FQNEAQ (reference sequence). CDR3 in DNA: TGTGCCAGCAGCTTAGGCAGTTTGGGCCCCACCTTC. As protein: CASSLGSLGPTF.

This sequence joins TRBV5-1 and TRBJ1-1, with TRBD1 as a possible D gene (5 bases). The length of the CDR3 is 16 residues. Germline V gives CDR1 SGHRS, CDR2 YFSETQ. V lost 1 base to trimming and J lost 1 base, with 14 bases between them. The CDR3 protein is CASSLRQNGGNTEAFF. CDR3 bases: TGCGCCAGCAGCTTGCGTCAGAACGGGGGGAACACTGAAGCTTTCTTT.

The CDR3 sequence is CASSLSGSNYGYTF. The CDR3 DNA follows: TGTGCCAGCAGCCTCTCAGGGTCTAACTATGGCTACACCTTC. V usage is TRBV28 and J usage is TRBJ1-2; tentatively, D is TRBD1 (5 bases). V lost 6 bases, J lost 0 bases, and 11 bases lay in between. The CDR3 consists of 14 residues. Germline V gene data show CDR1 as MDHEN and CDR2 as SYDVKM.